The 18 T cell receptor beta chains presented below share a single source sample, sequenced in a study of identifying expanded T cells in peripheral blood. Data came from immunoSEQ multiplex PCR; TCRdb stores just in-frame clones and leaves some out. The sample shows 70,000 to 95,000 clones, around nine tenths of them seen only once. The sequencing sample was made of blood. These receptors all stem from a person aged 18-70 years in good health.

This chain joins TRBV10-3 and TRBJ2-1, with 9 bases matching TRBD2. The V and J ends lost 7 bases and 8 bases, in that order; junction bases with no gene match: 6. Germline CDR1 ENHRY, CDR2 SYGVKD. The CDR3 is made up of 13 amino acids. The CDR3 DNA reads TGTGCCATCAACCCAGCGGGGGGCGATGAGCAGTTCTTC. It codes for CAINPAGGDEQFF.

V usage is TRBV6-4 and J usage is TRBJ1-1; D is ambiguous. The germline V and J ends were trimmed by 5 bases and 5 bases, with 12 bases remaining between them. Germline lookup yields CDR1 MRHNA and CDR2 SNTAGT. The CDR3 is 13 residues long. The CDR3 here is CASSSYSGTEAFF. The CDR3 coding sequence is TGTGCCAGCAGTTCTTACTCCGGAACTGAAGCTTTCTTT.

Regarding this clone: The junction departs from germline at one end; a sequencing error may be responsible. V and J are TRBV30 and TRBJ1-4; D might be TRBD1 (5 bases). From germline, CDR1 is GTSNPN and CDR2 SVGIG (reference sequence). The CDR3 is 14 residues long. The CDR3 nucleotides read TGTGCCGGGAGATTGGGGCTAACTAATGAAAAACTGTTTTTT. This gives the protein CAGRLGLTNEKLFF.

The chain couples TRBV28 to TRBJ1-5; D is perhaps TRBD1 (6 bases). Trimming took 5 bases from V and 3 from J, leaving 11 bases between them. CDR3 size: 14 residues. Germline V gene data show CDR1 as MDHEN and CDR2 as SYDVKM. The CDR3 region is CASSLRDNNQPQHF. The DNA for the CDR3 is TGTGCCAGCAGTCTCCGGGACAACAATCAGCCCCAGCATTTT.

This sequence joins TRBV4-2 and TRBJ2-7; D assignment may be TRBD1 or TRBD2 (6 bases each). Germline CDR1 LGHNA, CDR2 YNFKEQ. The CDR3 contains 12 residues. Between the trimmed V and J ends, which lost 10 bases and 3 bases, there was a span of 13 bases. CDR3 in amino acids: CANKGEDYEQYF. The CDR3 nucleotides read TGTGCCAACAAGGGGGAGGACTACGAGCAGTACTTC.

The chain links TRBV5-1 to TRBJ2-1, with TRBD2 identical over 9 bases. Trimming took 0 bases from V and 4 from J; bases not matched to a gene: 8. This CDR3 contains 17 residues. Germline V gene lookup returns CDR1 SGHRS and CDR2 YFSETQ. The CDR3 nucleotides are TGCGCCAGCAGCTTGGAAGTAGCGGGAGTGGCTTACAATGAGCAGTTCTTC. Translation gives CASSLEVAGVAYNEQFF.

The rearrangement joins TRBV5-4 to TRBJ2-7; no definite D call. The germline V gene has CDR1 SGHNT and CDR2 YYREEE (reference sequence). V was clipped by 0 bases and J by 0 bases, with 7 bases between them. CDR3 length: 14 residues. The CDR3 reads CASSLGSSSYEQYF. The DNA of the CDR3 is TGTGCCAGCAGCTTGGGATCGAGCTCCTACGAGCAGTACTTC.

The chain combines TRBV7-9 with TRBJ2-7; TRBD2 is a possible D gene (6 bases). CDR1 and CDR2 (germline): SEHNR, FQNEAQ (reference sequence). The CDR3 contains 15 residues. The germline V and J ends were trimmed by 5 bases and 4 bases, with 18 bases remaining between them. The CDR3 spells CASSGGGGAEYEQYF. The CDR3 DNA is TGTGCCAGCAGCGGCGGTGGAGGGGCAGAGTACGAGCAGTACTTC. The full variable domain, rest sourced from reference TRBV7-9 and TRBJ2-7, is DTGVSQNPRHKITKRGQNVTFRCDPISEHNRLYWYRQTLGQGPEFLTYFQNEAQLEKSRLLSDRFSAERPKGSFSTLEIQRTEQGDSAMYLCASSGGGGAEYEQYFGPGTRLTVT.

J is TRBJ2-5 and V is TRBV7-3, with 8 bases matching TRBD1. The CDR3 contains 13 residues. Trimming took 6 bases from V and 5 from J; bases not matched to a gene: 5. Germline V gene data show CDR1 as SGHTA and CDR2 as FQGTGA. CDR3 coding DNA: TGTGCCAGCAGTTTTACAGGGGGTGAGACCCAGTACTTC. It encodes CASSFTGGETQYF.

V and J are TRBV5-4 and TRBJ2-3; D not certain. Trimming left V 3 bases short and J 8 bases short, with 16 bases between. The CDR3 totals 14 residues. The germline V gene encodes CDR1 SGHNT and CDR2 YYREEE (reference sequence). The CDR3 protein is CASSSPGREGTQYF. CDR3 sequence (DNA): TGTGCCAGCAGCTCCCCTGGTAGGGAAGGTACGCAGTATTTT.

This sequence joins TRBV18 and TRBJ2-2; TRBD1 might be the D (5 bases). The CDR3 contains 14 residues. Germline assignment: CDR1 KGHSH and CDR2 LQKENI. Trimming left V 5 bases short and J 0 bases short, with 7 bases between. As DNA, the CDR3 is TGTGCCAGCTCAGCACAGGCGAACACCGGGGAGCTGTTTTTT. The encoded protein is CASSAQANTGELFF. The full variable domain, its missing parts supplied by reference TRBV18 and TRBJ2-2, is NAGVMQNPRHLVRRRGQEARLRCSPMKGHSHVYWYRQLPEEGLKFMVYLQKENIIDESGMPKERFSAEFPKEGPSILRIQQVVRGDSAAYFCASSAQANTGELFFGEGSRLTVL.

The chain is built from TRBV19 and TRBJ2-7; D is ambiguous. This CDR3 has 13 residues. Germline CDR1 reads LNHDA; CDR2 reads SQIVND (reference sequence). The V end was cut by 3 bases, the J end by 1 base, with 7 bases between. In DNA, the CDR3 is TGTGCCAGTAGTATCGGTGGGTCCTACGAGCAGTACTTC. This encodes CASSIGGSYEQYF.

The chain recombines TRBV5-1 with TRBJ2-6; TRBD2 is a possible D gene (5 bases). The germline V and J ends were trimmed by 4 bases and 2 bases, with 16 bases remaining between them. The CDR3 extends over 17 amino acids. Germline CDR1 and CDR2: SGHRS and YFSETQ. The CDR3 loop is CASSPRWARAGANVLTF. CDR3 DNA: TGCGCCAGCAGCCCCCGATGGGCGAGGGCTGGGGCCAACGTCCTGACTTTC. Filled out from reference TRBV5-1 and TRBJ2-6, the complete variable domain reads KAGVTQTPRYLIKTRGQQVTLSCSPISGHRSVSWYQQTPGQGLQFLFEYFSETQRNKGNFPGRFSGRQFSNSRSEMNVSTLELGDSALYLCASSPRWARAGANVLTFGAGSRLTVL.

V and J are TRBV20-1 and TRBJ2-5; the D gene is possibly TRBD2 (6 bases). The V end was cut by 5 bases, the J end by 2 bases, with 6 bases between. Per germline, CDR1 DFQATT and CDR2 SNEGSKA (reference sequence). The CDR3 extends over 11 amino acids. In DNA, the CDR3 is TGCAGTGCTGCGGGGCAAGAGACCCAGTACTTC. Amino acid sequence: CSAAGQETQYF.

The chain employs TRBV4-1 and TRBJ2-7; TRBD2 matches at 7 bases. Germline CDR1 and CDR2: MGHRA and YSYEKL. CDR3 length: 15 amino acids. V dropped 0 bases and J dropped 5; count of bases not matched to a gene: 7. The CDR3 coding sequence is TGCGCCAGCAGCCAAGATTGGGCGGGGAGGGACGAGCAGTACTTC. It yields the protein CASSQDWAGRDEQYF.

The V gene is TRBV6-4, the J gene TRBJ2-2; 9 bases are a match to TRBD2. This CDR3 is 15 amino acids long. V trimming: 4 bases; J trimming: 6 bases; junction bases outside the gene matches: 6. Germline assignment: CDR1 MRHNA and CDR2 SNTAGT. CDR3 bases: TGTGCCAGCAGTGTGTCAGCGGGAGGTTCCGGGGAGCTGTTTTTT. Protein sequence: CASSVSAGGSGELFF.

This chain joins TRBV7-3 and TRBJ2-1; TRBD2 agrees at 13 bases. J was trimmed by 4 bases and V by 1 base; bases with no gene match: 1. The CDR3 is made up of 16 amino acids. Germline values: CDR1 SGHTA, CDR2 FQGTGA. The CDR3 region is CASSLKGLAGYNEQFF. The CDR3 DNA reads TGTGCCAGCAGCTTAAAGGGACTAGCGGGATACAATGAGCAGTTCTTC.

V usage is TRBV6-1 and J usage is TRBJ1-4; TRBD1 matches at 9 bases. The CDR3 covers 14 residues. V was clipped by 5 bases and J by 7 bases; unmatched bases: 5. Per the germline V gene, CDR1 is MNHNS and CDR2 is SASEGT. The CDR3 spells CASSTGTGSEKLFF. The CDR3 DNA sequence: TGTGCCAGCAGTACCGGGACAGGGAGTGAAAAACTGTTTTTT.